A single sample gave rise to the 7 T cell receptor beta chains below, sequenced in a study of molecular identifiers for immune sequencing clone quantification. TCRdb re-called the PCR reads through MiXCR, storing one row per CDR3 protein. The data hold around 89,000 distinct CDR3 sequences, with about 20% observed a single time. Input material: naive CD8+ T cells from blood, with Jurkat cell RNA spiked in. Subset given: FACS-sorted CD8+CD4-CCR7+CD45RA+ naive T cells. Receptors originate from a human donor in good health. Some libraries in this study had Jurkat cell RNA spiked in.

This clonotype was counted a few times. The chain employs TRBV30 and TRBJ2-1; 14 bases match TRBD2. The ends lost 1 base at V and 0 bases at J; junction bases unmatched: 8. This CDR3 comprises 19 residues. CDR1 and CDR2 from the germline V gene are GTSNPN and SVGIG (reference sequence). CDR3 region: CAWSGWTSGRHSSYNEQFF. The CDR3 nucleotides are TGTGCCTGGAGTGGATGGACTAGCGGGAGGCACAGCTCCTACAATGAGCAGTTCTTC.

This chain uses TRBV4-1 with TRBJ1-6, with D unresolved. The germline gives CDR1 MGHRA, CDR2 YSYEKL. The ends were cut back, 0 bases at V and 8 bases at J, with 14 bases in the middle. CDR3 length equals 16 residues. Here the CDR3 DNA reads TGCGCCAGCAGCCAAGATGCCGGGATAGGGTATTCACCCCTCCACTTT. Translated, it gives CASSQDAGIGYSPLHF.

A note on this clonotype: A read error may be the cause here, since a much bigger clone is one base away. J is TRBJ2-7 and V is TRBV29-1; unclear D gene. Per germline, CDR1 SQVTM and CDR2 ANQGSEA. CDR3 size: 12 residues. CDR3 coding DNA: TGCAGCGTTGAATCCTCGGGCTACGGGCAGTACTTC. Protein: CSVESSGYGQYF.

This clonotype was picked up many times. The chain is built from TRBV7-9 and TRBJ1-6; D uncertain. CDR1 SEHNR and CDR2 FQNEAQ come from the germline V gene (reference sequence). Trimming left V 5 bases short and J 10 bases short, with 9 bases between. The CDR3 length is 12 residues. The CDR3: CASSPTRSPLHF. In nucleotides, the CDR3 is TGTGCCAGCAGCCCCACAAGATCACCCCTCCACTTT. Variable domain in full (rest from reference TRBV7-9 and TRBJ1-6): DTGVSQNPRHKITKRGQNVTFRCDPISEHNRLYWYRQTLGQGPEFLTYFQNEAQLEKSRLLSDRFSAERPKGSFSTLEIQRTEQGDSAMYLCASSPTRSPLHFGNGTRLTVT.

With regard to this clonotype: The missing conserved phenylalanine or tryptophan at the end of this CDR3 makes a read error likely. The rearrangement joins TRBV29-1 to TRBJ2-3; tentatively, D is TRBD1 (5 bases). From germline, CDR1 is SQVTM and CDR2 ANQGSEA. The CDR3 length is 13 residues. This chain's CDR3 is CSAEGPNRDTQYS. The CDR3, as DNA: TGCAGCGCTGAAGGCCCTAACAGGGATACGCAGTATTCT.

This clonotype was counted at least ten times. The rearrangement links TRBV27 to TRBJ2-1; 10 bases are a match to TRBD1. The CDR3 totals 14 residues. Germline-derived CDR1 and CDR2 are MNHEY and SMNVEV (reference sequence). J lost 4 bases, V lost 5 bases, and 2 bases had no gene match. CDR3 loop: CASSPGQGYNEQFF. CDR3 nucleotides: TGTGCCAGCAGTCCGGGACAGGGGTACAATGAGCAGTTCTTC.

In this sample, this clonotype turned up once. A much larger clone lies a single base off, so this may be a read error. The chain is built from TRBV7-2 and TRBJ1-1; D unclear. This CDR3 region has 12 residues. In germline, CDR1 is SGHTA, CDR2 FQGNSA. As DNA, the CDR3 is TGTGCCGGCAGCTTACCGAACACTGAAGCTTTCTTT. This codes for CAGSLPNTEAFF.